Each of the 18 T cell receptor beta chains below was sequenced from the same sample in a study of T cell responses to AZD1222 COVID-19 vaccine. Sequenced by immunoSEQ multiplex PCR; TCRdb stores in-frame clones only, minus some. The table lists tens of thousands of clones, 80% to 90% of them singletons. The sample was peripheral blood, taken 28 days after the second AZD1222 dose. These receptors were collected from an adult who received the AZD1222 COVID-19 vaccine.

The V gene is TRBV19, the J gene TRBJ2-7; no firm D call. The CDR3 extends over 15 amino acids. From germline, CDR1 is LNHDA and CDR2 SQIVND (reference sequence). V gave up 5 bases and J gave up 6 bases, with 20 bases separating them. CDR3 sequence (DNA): TGTGCCAGTAGTTCCCAGGTTGCCTCCGCTGCCGAGCAGTACTTC. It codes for CASSSQVASAAEQYF.

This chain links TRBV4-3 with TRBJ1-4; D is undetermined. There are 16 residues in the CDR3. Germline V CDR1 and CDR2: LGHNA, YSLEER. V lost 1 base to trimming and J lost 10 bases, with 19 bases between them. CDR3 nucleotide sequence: TGCGCCAGCAGCCAAGCCCCACGAGCCGGGGAAGGAAAACTGTTTTTT. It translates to CASSQAPRAGEGKLFF.

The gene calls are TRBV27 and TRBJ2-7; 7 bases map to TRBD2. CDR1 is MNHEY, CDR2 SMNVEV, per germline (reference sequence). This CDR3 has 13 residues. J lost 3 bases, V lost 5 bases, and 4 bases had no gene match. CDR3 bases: TGTGCCAGCAGTAAGGGAGGGAGCTACGAGCAGTACTTC. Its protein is CASSKGGSYEQYF.

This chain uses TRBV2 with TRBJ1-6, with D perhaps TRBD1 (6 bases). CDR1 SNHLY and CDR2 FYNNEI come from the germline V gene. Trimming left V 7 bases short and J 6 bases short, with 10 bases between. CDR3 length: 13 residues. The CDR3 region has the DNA TGTGCCAGCAACCCAGGGGCTAATTCACCCCTCCACTTT. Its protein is CASNPGANSPLHF.

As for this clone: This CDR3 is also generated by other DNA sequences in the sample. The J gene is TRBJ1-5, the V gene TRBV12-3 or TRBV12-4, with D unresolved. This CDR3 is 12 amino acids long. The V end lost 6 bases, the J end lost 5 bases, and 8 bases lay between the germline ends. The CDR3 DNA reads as TGTGCCAGCAGCTACGGGGATCAGCCCCAGCATTTT. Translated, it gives CASSYGDQPQHF.

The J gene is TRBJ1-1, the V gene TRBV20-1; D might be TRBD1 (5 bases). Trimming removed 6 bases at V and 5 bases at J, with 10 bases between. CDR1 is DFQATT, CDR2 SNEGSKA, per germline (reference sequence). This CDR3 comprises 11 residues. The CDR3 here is CSAPTETEAFF. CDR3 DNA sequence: TGCAGTGCCCCGACAGAAACTGAAGCTTTCTTT.

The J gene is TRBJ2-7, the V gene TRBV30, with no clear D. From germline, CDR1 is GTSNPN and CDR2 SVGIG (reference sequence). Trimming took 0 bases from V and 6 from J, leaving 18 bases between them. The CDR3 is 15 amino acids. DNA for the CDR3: TGTGCCTGGAGTGTACGCATCCAAGTACCTTCCGAGCAGTACTTC. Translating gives CAWSVRIQVPSEQYF.

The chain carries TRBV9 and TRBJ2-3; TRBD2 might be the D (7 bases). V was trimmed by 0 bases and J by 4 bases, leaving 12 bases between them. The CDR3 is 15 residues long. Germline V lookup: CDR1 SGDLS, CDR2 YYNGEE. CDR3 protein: CASSVGGRGADTQYF. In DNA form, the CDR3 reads TGTGCCAGCAGCGTAGGAGGGAGGGGGGCAGATACGCAGTATTTT.

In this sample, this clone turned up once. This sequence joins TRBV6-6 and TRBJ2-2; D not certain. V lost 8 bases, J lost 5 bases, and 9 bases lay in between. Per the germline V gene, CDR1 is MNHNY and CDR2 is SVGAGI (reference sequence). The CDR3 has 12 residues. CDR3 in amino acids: CASQPETGELFF. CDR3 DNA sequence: TGTGCCAGCCAACCAGAGACCGGGGAGCTGTTTTTT.

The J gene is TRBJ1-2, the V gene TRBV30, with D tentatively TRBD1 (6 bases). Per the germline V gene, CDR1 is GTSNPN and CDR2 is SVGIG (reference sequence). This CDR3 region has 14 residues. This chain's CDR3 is CLAIEQGRNYGYTF. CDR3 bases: TGTTTGGCAATAGAACAGGGCCGGAACTATGGCTACACCTTC.

CDR3 in amino acids: CASRYRDRFYEQYF. In nucleotides, the CDR3 is TGTGCCAGCAGGTACCGGGACAGGTTCTACGAGCAGTACTTC. V gene TRBV6-5 combines with J gene TRBJ2-7, with 8 positions matching TRBD1. The V and J ends lost 6 bases and 3 bases, in that order; junction bases with no gene match: 7. In germline, CDR1 is MNHEY, CDR2 SVGAGI. The CDR3 is 14 residues long.

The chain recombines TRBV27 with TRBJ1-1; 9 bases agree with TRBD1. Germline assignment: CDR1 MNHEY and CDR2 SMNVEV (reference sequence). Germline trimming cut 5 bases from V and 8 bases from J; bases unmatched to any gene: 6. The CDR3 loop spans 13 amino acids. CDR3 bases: TGTGCCAGCAGTACACGGACAGGGGAGGAAGCTTTCTTT. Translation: CASSTRTGEEAFF.

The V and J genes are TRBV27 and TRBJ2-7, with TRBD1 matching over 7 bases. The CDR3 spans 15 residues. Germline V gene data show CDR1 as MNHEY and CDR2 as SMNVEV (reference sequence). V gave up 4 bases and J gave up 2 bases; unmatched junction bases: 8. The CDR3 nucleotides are TGTGCCAGCAGTTACGCCCAGGGACAGACCTACGAGCAGTACTTC. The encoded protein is CASSYAQGQTYEQYF.

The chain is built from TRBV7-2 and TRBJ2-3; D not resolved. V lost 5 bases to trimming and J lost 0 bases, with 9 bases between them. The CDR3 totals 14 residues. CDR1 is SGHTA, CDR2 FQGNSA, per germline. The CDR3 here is CASSPLSSTDTQYF. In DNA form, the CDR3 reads TGTGCCAGCAGCCCATTATCTAGCACAGATACGCAGTATTTT. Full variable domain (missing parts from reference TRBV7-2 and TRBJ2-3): GAGVSQSPSNKVTEKGKDVELRCDPISGHTALYWYRQSLGQGLEFLIYFQGNSAPDKSGLPSDRFSAERTGGSVSTLTIQRTQQEDSAVYLCASSPLSSTDTQYFGPGTRLTVL.

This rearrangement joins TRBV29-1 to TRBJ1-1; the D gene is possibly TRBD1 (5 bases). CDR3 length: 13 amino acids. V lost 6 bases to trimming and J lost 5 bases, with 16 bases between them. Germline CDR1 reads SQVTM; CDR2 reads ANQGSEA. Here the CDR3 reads CSVYRPPRTEAFF. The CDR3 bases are TGCAGCGTGTACAGGCCCCCGAGGACTGAAGCTTTCTTT.

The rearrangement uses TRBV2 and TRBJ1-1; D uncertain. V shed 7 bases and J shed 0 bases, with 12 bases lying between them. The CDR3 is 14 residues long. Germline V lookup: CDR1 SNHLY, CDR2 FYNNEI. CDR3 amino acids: CASKVDGVNTEAFF. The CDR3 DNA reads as TGTGCCAGCAAGGTTGACGGAGTGAACACTGAAGCTTTCTTT.

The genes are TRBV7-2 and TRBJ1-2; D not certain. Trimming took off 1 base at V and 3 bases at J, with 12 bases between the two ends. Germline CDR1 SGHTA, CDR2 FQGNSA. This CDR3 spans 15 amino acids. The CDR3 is CASSLGPTEHYGYTF. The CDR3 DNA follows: TGTGCCAGCAGCTTAGGCCCCACAGAGCACTATGGCTACACCTTC.

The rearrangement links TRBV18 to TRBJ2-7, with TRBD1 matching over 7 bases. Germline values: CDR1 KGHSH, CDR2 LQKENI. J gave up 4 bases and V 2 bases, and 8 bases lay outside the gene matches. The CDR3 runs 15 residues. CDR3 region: CASSPGQVTSYEQYF. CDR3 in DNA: TGTGCCAGCTCACCAGGACAGGTGACTTCTTACGAGCAGTACTTC.